This T cell receptor (beta chain) was recorded in a study of Ad26.COV2.S vaccination and SARS-CoV-2 variants. Study as a whole: This donor came from the COV1001 trial of Ad26.COV2.S. Ad26.COV2.S given intramuscularly, once or twice 56 days apart. The study, taken as a whole, reports: Vaccine recipients had higher spike-specific TCR breadth than placebo recipients.

Data came from immunoSEQ multiplex PCR; TCRdb stores just in-frame clones and leaves some out. The table has 350,000 to 500,000 clones, about 92% seen once. This clone came up once. Antigen specificity is unknown. The treatment here: around 19 received Ad26.COV2.S at low or high dose, single or two shots; roughly 5 received placebo; per-sample allocation not given. Day 63 after the first injection of vaccine or placebo was the sampling time. This sample comprised peripheral blood, obtained in a trial of Ad26.COV2.S vaccine versus placebo. This receptor was taken from a person between 18 and 59 years old who received the Ad26.COV2.S COVID-19 vaccine or a placebo.

CDR3 in DNA: TGTGCCTGGAGTGTTTGGGGGCTTGCTGGAAACACCATATATTTT. Amino acid sequence: CAWSVWGLAGNTIYF. This chain uses TRBV30 with TRBJ1-3; D is perhaps TRBD1 (6 bases). V lost 0 bases, J lost 2 bases, and 11 bases lay in between. Germline V gives CDR1 GTSNPN, CDR2 SVGIG (reference sequence). The CDR3 totals 15 residues.